The next 11 T cell receptor beta chains were all read from a single sample in a study of T cell repertoires in cytomegalovirus infection. TCRdb re-analysed the reads in MiXCR, keeping a single row per CDR3 protein. The table shows 680,000 or so distinct CDR3 sequences, with 35% occurring only once. Input material: PBMCs. These TCRs come from a human donor in good health (CMV status not recorded). Some clones in this sample may be carry-over from other donors' samples.

This clonotype was recorded at least ten times. The chain combines TRBV12-3 or TRBV12-4 with TRBJ2-3; 10 nucleotides line up with TRBD2. This CDR3 is 12 amino acids long. Germline trimming cut 5 bases from V and 11 bases from J; bases unmatched to any gene: 4. CDR3 sequence (DNA): TGTGCCAGCAGTACTAGCGGGGAGGTGCAGTATTTT. Translation gives CASSTSGEVQYF.

A few counts support this clonotype. One base away lies a much larger clone, so this may be a sequencing read error. This chain connects TRBV7-8 to TRBJ1-5; possibly TRBD1 for D (5 bases). In germline, CDR1 is SGHVS, CDR2 FQNEAQ. The CDR3 has 15 amino acids. The CDR3 bases are TGTGCCAGCAGCTTACTGGGGGATAGCAATCATCCCCAGCATTTT. Residues: CASSLLGDSNHPQHF. The full variable domain, rest sourced from reference TRBV7-8 and TRBJ1-5, is GAGVSQSPRYKVAKRGQDVALRCDPISGHVSLFWYQQALGQGPEFLTYFQNEAQLDKSGLPSDRFFAERPEGSVSTLKIQRTQQEDSAVYLCASSLLGDSNHPQHFGDGTRLSIL.

The chain uses TRBV20-1 and TRBJ2-7; no reliable D call. Trimming took 5 bases from V and 2 from J, leaving 13 bases between them. CDR3 length equals 13 residues. Germline loops: CDR1 DFQATT, CDR2 SNEGSKA (reference sequence). The CDR3 loop is CSAPPGNPYEQYF. DNA of the CDR3: TGCAGTGCTCCACCGGGTAACCCCTACGAGCAGTACTTC.

V usage is TRBV7-9 and J usage is TRBJ2-6; D may correspond to TRBD1 or TRBD2 (5 bases each). V lost 2 bases and J 6 bases, leaving 8 bases between the germline ends. The CDR3 covers 14 residues. CDR1 is SEHNR and CDR2 is FQNEAQ in the germline V gene (reference sequence). CDR3 nucleotides: TGTGCCAGCAGCTTATCCGGGACGGCCAACGTCCTGACTTTC. Its translation is CASSLSGTANVLTF.

The chain uses TRBV28 and TRBJ1-6; a possible D gene is TRBD1 (5 bases). Germline V gene data show CDR1 as MDHEN and CDR2 as SYDVKM. V lost 6 bases to trimming and J lost 7 bases, with 13 bases between them. The CDR3 totals 14 residues. The CDR3 nucleotides are TGTGCCAGCAGGATGTTGACAGAGAATTCACCCCTCCACTTT. This translates into CASRMLTENSPLHF.

The V gene is TRBV6-5, the J gene TRBJ1-5; D remains unclear. The CDR3 has 15 amino acids. CDR1 and CDR2 (germline): MNHEY, SVGAGI. V lost 6 bases and J 0 bases, leaving 12 bases between the germline ends. The CDR3 is CASRLTENSNQPQHF. The CDR3 DNA is TGTGCCAGCAGGTTAACAGAGAATAGCAATCAGCCCCAGCATTTT.

V usage is TRBV28 and J usage is TRBJ2-6; 10 nucleotides line up with TRBD1. Losses at the gene ends were 4 bases for V and 3 bases for J; bases not matched to a gene: 9. The CDR3 totals 18 residues. Germline-derived CDR1 and CDR2 are MDHEN and SYDVKM. DNA for the CDR3: TGTGCCAGCAGTTCCCCGGGACAGGGGAGTCGTGGGGCCAACGTCCTGACTTTC. Its translation is CASSSPGQGSRGANVLTF.

This clonotype came up once. A much larger clone lies a single base off, so this may be a read error. Given the absence of the conserved phenylalanine or tryptophan at the CDR3 end, a read error is likely. The chain has TRBV7-8 and TRBJ2-3, with 9 bases fitting TRBD2. This CDR3 is 16 amino acids long. After removal of 1 base from V and 4 bases from J, the junction contained 6 bases not matched to a gene. Germline V CDR1 and CDR2: SGHVS, FQNEAQ. The CDR3 DNA is TGTGCCAGCAGCTTAGAAGCGGGGGGTTACGCAGATACGCAGTATTGT. Residues: CASSLEAGGYADTQYC.

The gene calls are TRBV6-6 and TRBJ1-2, with TRBD1 identical over 8 bases. J gave up 8 bases and V 4 bases, and 12 bases lay outside the gene matches. The length of the CDR3 is 15 residues. Germline V gives CDR1 MNHNY, CDR2 SVGAGI (reference sequence). The CDR3 DNA is TGTGCCAGCAGTTCGGGACAGGAGCGAATAGGAGGCTACACCTTC. Translating it yields CASSSGQERIGGYTF.

V and J are TRBV20-1 and TRBJ1-6; D might be TRBD1 (6 bases). Looked up from germline, CDR1 is DFQATT and CDR2 is SNEGSKA (reference sequence). The CDR3 consists of 12 residues. The V end lost 2 bases, the J end lost 10 bases, and 9 bases lay between the germline ends. The CDR3 reads CSARTGRSPLHF. In nucleotides, the CDR3 is TGCAGTGCTAGAACAGGGCGCTCACCCCTCCACTTT.

This clonotype was seen only a few times. The rearrangement joins TRBV12-3 or TRBV12-4 to TRBJ2-1, with 11 positions matching TRBD2. With 9 bases clipped from V and 7 bases from J, the junction kept 8 bases outside the gene matches. The CDR3 sequence is 14 residues long. Here the CDR3 DNA reads TGTGCCAGTCAAGGTAGCGGGAGGGCTAATGAGCAGTTCTTC. It is translated as CASQGSGRANEQFF.